What follows describes a single T cell receptor (beta chain). Its specificity is not known. This specimen belongs to a study of blood T cells in healthy people across ages. The use of a sample-barcoded 5' primer and a J-beta primer mix characterized a second PCR of roughly 6 to 12 cycles. Every sample gave at least 2.5 million paired-end reads containing CDR3. TCRdb used MiXCR to reprocess the 5' RACE reads, holding one entry per CDR3 protein. The data show 1.5 million or so distinct CDR3 sequences, roughly 40% seen once. The CDR3 is made up of 13 amino acids. The germline V gene encodes CDR1 DFQATT and CDR2 SNEGSKA (reference sequence). After removal of 8 bases from V and 1 base from J, the junction contained 5 bases not matched to a gene. Donors gave about 10 milliliters of peripheral blood apiece. Total RNA was extracted at no less than 5.5 micrograms per sample. Findings and limits, study-wide: Researchers judged that diversity estimates from one million T cells fell short of true values.

The origin of this receptor is a woman aged 18 to 35 in good health. Sequencing used blood. This sequence joins TRBV20-1 and TRBJ2-3; 8 positions match TRBD2. The CDR3 sequence is CSQRGRGTDTQYF. In DNA, the CDR3 is TGCAGTCAGCGGGGGAGGGGCACAGATACGCAGTATTTT.